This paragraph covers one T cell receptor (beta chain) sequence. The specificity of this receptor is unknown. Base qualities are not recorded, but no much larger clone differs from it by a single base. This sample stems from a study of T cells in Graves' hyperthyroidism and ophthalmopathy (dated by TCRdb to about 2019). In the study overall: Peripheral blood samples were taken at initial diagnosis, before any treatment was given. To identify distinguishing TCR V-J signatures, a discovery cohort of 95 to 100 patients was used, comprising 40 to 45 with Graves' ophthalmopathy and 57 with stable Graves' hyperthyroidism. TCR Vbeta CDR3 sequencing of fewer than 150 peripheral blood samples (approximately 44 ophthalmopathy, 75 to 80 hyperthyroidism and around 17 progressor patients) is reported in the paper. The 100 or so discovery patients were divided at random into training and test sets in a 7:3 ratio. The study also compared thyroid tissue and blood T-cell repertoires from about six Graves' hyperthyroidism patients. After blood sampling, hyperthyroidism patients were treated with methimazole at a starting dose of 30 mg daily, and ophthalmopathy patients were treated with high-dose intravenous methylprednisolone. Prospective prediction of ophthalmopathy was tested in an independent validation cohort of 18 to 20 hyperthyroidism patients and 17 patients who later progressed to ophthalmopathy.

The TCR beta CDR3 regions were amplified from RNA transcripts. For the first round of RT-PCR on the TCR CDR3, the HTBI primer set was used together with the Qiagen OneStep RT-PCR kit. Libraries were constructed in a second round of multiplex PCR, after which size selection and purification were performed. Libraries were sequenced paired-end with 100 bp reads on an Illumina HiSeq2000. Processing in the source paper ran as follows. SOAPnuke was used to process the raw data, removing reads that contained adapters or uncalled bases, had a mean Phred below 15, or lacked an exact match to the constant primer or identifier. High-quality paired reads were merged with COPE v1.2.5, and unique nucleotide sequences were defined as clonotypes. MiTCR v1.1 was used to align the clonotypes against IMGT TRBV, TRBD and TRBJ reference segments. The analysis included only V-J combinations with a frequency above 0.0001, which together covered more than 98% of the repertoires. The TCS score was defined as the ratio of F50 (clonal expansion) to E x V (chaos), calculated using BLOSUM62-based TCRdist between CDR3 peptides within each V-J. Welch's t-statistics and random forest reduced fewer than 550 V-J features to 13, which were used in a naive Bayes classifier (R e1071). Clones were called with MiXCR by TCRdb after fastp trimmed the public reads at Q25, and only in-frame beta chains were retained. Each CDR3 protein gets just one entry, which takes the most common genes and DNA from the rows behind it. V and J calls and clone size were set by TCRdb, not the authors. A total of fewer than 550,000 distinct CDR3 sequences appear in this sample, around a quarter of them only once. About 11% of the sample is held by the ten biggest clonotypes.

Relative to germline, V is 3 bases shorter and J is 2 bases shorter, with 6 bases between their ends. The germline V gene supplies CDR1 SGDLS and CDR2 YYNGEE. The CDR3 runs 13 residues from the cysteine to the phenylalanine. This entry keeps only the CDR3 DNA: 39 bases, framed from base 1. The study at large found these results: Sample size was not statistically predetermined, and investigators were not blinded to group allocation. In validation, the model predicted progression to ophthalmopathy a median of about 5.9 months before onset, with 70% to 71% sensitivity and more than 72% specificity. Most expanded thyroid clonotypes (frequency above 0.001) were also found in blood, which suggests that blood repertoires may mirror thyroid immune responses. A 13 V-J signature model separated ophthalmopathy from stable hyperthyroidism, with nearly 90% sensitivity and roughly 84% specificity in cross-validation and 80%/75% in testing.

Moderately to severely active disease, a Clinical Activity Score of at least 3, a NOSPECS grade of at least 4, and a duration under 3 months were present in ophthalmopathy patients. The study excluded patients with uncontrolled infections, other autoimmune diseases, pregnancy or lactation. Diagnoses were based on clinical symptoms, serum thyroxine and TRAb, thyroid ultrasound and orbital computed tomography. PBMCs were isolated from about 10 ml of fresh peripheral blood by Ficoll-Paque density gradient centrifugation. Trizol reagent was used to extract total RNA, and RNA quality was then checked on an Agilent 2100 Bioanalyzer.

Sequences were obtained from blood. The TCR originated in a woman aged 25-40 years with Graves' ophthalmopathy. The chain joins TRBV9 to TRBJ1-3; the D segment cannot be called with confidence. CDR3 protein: CASSGQAGNTIYF. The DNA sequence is TGTGCCAGCAGCGGTCAGGCTGGAAACACCATATATTTT.